This T cell receptor (beta chain) was identified in a study of long-term antiretroviral therapy in people with HIV. As for this clone: Its antigen is not identified.

Survey-level resolution applied to immunoSEQ assay v3.0. Assay: immunoSEQ multiplex PCR; the TCRdb copy retains only in-frame clones and omits some. This repertoire shows approximately 24,000 clones, over 70% found once; its top ten account for 5.5%. Regarding the study as a whole: An increase in diversity followed ART, yet levels stayed below transplant donor controls.

HIV-positive participants all received treatment in the United States. The sequence was obtained from a woman aged 25 to 45 with HIV. The starting material was unsorted PBMCs, obtained 1.1 years before starting antiretroviral therapy.

Here the CDR3 reads CASSSGTRYNEQFF. CDR3 coding DNA: TGTGCCAGCAGTTCTGGCACCCGTTACAATGAGCAGTTCTTC. This chain joins TRBV7-8 and TRBJ2-1; D is ambiguous. Germline lookup yields CDR1 SGHVS and CDR2 FQNEAQ. The CDR3 has 14 amino acids. V was shortened by 6 bases and J by 4 bases, with 13 bases between the two germline ends. The whole variable domain, filled in from reference TRBV7-8 and TRBJ2-1, reads GAGVSQSPRYKVAKRGQDVALRCDPISGHVSLFWYQQALGQGPEFLTYFQNEAQLDKSGLPSDRFFAERPEGSVSTLKIQRTQQEDSAVYLCASSSGTRYNEQFFGPGTRLTVL.